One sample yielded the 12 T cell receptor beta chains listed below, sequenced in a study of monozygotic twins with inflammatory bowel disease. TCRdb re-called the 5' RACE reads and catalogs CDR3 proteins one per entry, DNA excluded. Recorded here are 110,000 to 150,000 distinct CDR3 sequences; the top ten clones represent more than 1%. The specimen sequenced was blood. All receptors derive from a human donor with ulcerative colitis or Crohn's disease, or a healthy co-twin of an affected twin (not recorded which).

CDR3 protein: CSASSGLSSYNEQFF. The chain recombines TRBV20-1 with TRBJ2-1. The CDR3 loop spans 15 amino acids. Per germline, CDR1 DFQATT and CDR2 SNEGSKA (reference sequence).

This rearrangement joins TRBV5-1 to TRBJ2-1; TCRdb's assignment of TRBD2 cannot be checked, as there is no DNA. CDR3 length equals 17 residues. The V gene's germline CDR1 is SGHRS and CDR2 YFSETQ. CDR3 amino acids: CASSLNARAGGHNEQFF.

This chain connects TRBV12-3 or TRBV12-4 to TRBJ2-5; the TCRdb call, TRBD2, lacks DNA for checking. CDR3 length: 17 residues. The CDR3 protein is CASSLGLAGGSGETQYF.

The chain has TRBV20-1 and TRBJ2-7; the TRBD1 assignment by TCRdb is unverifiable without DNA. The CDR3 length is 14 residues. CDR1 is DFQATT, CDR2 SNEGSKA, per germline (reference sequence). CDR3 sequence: CSAREDVGAYEQYF.

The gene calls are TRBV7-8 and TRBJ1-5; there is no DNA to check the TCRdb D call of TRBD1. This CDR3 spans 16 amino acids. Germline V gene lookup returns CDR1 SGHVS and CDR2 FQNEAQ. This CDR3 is CASSPDRGYSNQPQHF.

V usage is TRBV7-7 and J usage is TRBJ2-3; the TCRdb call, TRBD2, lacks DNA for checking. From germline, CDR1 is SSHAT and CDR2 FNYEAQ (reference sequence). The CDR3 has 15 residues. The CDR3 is CASSSGLGSTDTQYF. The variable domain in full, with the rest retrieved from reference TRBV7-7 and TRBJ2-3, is GAGVSQSPRYKVTKRGQDVTLRCDPISSHATLYWYQQALGQGPEFLTYFNYEAQPDKSGLPSDRFSAERPEGSISTLTIQRTEQRDSAMYRCASSSGLGSTDTQYFGPGTRLTVL.

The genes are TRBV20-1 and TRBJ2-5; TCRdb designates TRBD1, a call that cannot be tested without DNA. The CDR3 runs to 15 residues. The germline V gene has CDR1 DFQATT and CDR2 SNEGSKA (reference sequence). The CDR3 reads CSARAGQGAVETQYF.

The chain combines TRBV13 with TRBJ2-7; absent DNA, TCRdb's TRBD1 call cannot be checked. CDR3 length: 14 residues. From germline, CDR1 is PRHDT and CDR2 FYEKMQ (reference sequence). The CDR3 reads CASSARDRGREQYF.

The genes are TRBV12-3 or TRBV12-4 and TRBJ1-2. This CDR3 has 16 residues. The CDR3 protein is CASSFLAPDVNYGYTF.

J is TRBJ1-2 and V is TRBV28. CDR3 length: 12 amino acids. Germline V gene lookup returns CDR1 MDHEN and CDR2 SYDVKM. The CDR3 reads CATELIGSGYTF.

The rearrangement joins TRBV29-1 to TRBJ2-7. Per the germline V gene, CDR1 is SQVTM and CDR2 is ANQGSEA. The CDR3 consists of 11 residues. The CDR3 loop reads CSVRRSYEQYF.

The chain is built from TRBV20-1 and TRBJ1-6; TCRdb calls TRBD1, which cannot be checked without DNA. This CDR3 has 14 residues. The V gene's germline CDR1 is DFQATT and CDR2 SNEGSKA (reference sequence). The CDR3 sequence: CSASRPLVNSPLHF.